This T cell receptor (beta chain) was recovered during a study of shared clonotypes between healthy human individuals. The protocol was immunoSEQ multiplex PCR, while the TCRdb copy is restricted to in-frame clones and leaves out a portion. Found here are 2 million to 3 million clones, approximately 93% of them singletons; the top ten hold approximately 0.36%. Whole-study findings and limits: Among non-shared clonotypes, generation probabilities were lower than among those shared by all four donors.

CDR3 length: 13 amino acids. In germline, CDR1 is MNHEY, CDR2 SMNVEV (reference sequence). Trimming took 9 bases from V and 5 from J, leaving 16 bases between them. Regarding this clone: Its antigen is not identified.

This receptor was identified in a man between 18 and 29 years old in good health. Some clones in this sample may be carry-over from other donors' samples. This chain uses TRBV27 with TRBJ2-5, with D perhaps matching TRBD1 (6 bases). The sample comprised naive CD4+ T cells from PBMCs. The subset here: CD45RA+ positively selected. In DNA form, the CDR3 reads TGTGCCAGTTATAGGGGGTTGGGGGAGACCCAGTACTTC. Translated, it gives CASYRGLGETQYF.